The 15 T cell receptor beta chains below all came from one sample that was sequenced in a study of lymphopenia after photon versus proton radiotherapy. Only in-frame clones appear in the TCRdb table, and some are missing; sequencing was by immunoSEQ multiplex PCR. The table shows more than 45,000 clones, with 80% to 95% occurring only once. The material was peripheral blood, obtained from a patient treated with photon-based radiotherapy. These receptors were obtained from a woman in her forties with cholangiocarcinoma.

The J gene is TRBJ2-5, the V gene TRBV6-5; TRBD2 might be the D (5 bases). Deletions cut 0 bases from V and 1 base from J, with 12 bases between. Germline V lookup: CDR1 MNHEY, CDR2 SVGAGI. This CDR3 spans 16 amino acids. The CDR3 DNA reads TGTGCCAGCAGTTACTCTGAATGGGGAGTCCAAGAGACCCAGTACTTC. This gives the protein CASSYSEWGVQETQYF.

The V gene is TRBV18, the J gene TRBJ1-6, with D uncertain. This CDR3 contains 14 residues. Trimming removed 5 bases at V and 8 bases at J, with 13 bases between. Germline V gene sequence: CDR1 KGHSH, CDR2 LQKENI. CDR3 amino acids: CASSVEDVDSPLHF. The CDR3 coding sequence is TGTGCCAGCTCAGTGGAGGACGTAGATTCACCCCTCCACTTT.

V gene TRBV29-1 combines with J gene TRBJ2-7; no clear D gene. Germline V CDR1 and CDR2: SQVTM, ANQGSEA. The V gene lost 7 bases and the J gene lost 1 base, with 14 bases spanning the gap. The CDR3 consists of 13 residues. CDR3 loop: CSALAGRSYEQYF. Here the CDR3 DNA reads TGCAGCGCTTTGGCAGGTCGGTCCTACGAGCAGTACTTC.

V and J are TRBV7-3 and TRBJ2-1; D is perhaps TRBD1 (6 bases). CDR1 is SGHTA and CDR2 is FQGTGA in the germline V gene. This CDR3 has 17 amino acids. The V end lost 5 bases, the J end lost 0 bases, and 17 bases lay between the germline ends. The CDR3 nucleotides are TGTGCCAGCAGCCAGGGGTGGGGTGTTAGCTCCTACAATGAGCAGTTCTTC. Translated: CASSQGWGVSSYNEQFF.

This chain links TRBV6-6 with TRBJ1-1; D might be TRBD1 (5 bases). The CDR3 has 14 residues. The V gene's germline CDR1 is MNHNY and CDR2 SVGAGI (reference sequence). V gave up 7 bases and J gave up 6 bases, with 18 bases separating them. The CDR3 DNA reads TGTGCCAGCACCAGGGACGTCGCAAGGTCTGAAGCTTTCTTT. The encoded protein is CASTRDVARSEAFF.

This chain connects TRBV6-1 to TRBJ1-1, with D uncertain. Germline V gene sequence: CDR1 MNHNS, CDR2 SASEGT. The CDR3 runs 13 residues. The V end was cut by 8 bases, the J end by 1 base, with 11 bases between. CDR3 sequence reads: CASPNPGNTEAFF. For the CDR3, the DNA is TGTGCCAGCCCGAACCCCGGGAACACTGAAGCTTTCTTT.

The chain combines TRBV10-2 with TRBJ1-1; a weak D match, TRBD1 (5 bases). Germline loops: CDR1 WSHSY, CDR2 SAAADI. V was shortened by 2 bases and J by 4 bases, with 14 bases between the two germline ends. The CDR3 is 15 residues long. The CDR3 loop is CASSENQGEVTEAFF. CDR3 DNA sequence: TGCGCCAGCAGTGAGAACCAGGGAGAGGTCACTGAAGCTTTCTTT.

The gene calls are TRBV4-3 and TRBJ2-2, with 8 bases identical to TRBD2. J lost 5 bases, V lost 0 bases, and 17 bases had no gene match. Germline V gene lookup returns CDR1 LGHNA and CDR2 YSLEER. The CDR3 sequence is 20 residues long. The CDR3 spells CASSQELIIAGLTGTGELFF. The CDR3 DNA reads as TGCGCCAGCAGCCAAGAGTTAATAATAGCGGGGTTAACAGGGACCGGGGAGCTGTTTTTT.

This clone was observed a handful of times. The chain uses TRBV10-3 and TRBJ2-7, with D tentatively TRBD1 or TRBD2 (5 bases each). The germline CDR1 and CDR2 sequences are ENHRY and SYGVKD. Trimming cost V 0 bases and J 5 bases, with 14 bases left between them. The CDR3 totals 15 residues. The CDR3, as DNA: TGTGCCATCAGTGAGTCGGGCCGGGACCGCCACGAGCAGTACTTC. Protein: CAISESGRDRHEQYF.

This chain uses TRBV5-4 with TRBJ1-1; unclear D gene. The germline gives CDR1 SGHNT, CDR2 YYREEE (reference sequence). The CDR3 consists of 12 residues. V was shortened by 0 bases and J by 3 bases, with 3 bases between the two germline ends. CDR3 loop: CASSLADTEAFF. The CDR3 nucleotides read TGTGCCAGCAGCTTGGCCGACACTGAAGCTTTCTTT.

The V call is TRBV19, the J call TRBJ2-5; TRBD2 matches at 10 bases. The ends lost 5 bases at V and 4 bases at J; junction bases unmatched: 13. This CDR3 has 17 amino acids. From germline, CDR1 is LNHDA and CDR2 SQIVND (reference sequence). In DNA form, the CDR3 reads TGTGCCAGTAGTCCCCAGGGGACTAGCGACCACTTAGAGACCCAGTACTTC. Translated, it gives CASSPQGTSDHLETQYF.

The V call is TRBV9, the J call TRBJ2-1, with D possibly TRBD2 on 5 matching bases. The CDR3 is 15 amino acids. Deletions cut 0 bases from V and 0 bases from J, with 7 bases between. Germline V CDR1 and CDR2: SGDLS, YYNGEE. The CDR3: CASSVGLASYNEQFF. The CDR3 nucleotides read TGTGCCAGCAGCGTAGGTCTAGCCTCCTACAATGAGCAGTTCTTC. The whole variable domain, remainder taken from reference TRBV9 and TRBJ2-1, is DSGVTQTPKHLITATGQRVTLRCSPRSGDLSVYWYQQSLDQGLQFLIQYYNGEERAKGNILERFSAQQFPDLHSELNLSSLELGDSALYFCASSVGLASYNEQFFGPGTRLTVL.

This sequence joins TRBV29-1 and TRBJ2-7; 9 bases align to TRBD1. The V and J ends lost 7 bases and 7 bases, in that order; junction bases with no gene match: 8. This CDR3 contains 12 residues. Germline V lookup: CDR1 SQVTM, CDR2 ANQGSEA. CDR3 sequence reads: CSAGQGMREQYF. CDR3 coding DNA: TGCAGCGCCGGACAGGGGATGAGGGAGCAGTACTTC.

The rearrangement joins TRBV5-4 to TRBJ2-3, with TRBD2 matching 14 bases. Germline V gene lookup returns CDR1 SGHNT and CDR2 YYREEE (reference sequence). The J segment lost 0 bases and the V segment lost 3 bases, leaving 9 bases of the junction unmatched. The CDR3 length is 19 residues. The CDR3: CASSSQTSGRVQSTDTQYF. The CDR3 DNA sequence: TGTGCCAGCAGCTCCCAGACTAGCGGGAGGGTGCAGAGCACAGATACGCAGTATTTT.

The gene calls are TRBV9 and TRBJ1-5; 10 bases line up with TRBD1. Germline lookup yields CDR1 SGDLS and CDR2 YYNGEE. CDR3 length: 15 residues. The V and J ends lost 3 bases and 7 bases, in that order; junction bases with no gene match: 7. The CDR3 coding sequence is TGTGCCAGCAGCGCGACAGGGGGCGCGATGCAGCCCCAGCATTTT. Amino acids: CASSATGGAMQPQHF.